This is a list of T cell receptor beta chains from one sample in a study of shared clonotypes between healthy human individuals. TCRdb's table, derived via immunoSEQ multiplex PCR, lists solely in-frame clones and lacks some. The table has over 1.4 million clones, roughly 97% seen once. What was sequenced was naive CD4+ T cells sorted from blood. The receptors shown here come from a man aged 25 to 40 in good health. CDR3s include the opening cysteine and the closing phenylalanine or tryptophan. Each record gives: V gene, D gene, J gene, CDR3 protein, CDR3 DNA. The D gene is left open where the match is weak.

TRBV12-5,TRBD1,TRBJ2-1,CASGLGRQGRNNEQFF,TGTGCTAGTGGTTTGGGAAGACAGGGGCGAAACAATGAGCAGTTCTTC
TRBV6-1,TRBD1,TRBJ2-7,CASLDRGHYEQYF,TGTGCCAGCCTGGACAGGGGGCACTACGAGCAGTACTTC
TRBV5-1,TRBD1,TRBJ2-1,CASSSWDRGTEQFF,TGCGCCAGCAGCTCCTGGGACAGGGGGACTGAGCAGTTCTTC
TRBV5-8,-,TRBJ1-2,CASSSRLDLGGNYGYTF,TGTGCCAGCAGTTCGCGGCTGGACTTGGGCGGGAACTATGGCTACACCTTC
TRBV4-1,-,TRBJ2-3,CASSQGSGITDTQYF,TGCGCCAGCAGCCAAGGTAGCGGAATCACAGATACGCAGTATTTT
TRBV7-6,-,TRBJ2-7,CASSPLNLEAHEQYF,TGTGCCAGCAGCCCACTCAACCTCGAGGCCCACGAGCAGTACTTC
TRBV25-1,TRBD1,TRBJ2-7,CASSDQDRGRYEQYF,TGTGCCAGCAGTGACCAGGACAGGGGTAGGTACGAGCAGTACTTC
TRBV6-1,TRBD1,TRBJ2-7,CASSPLGTDYEQYF,TGTGCCAGCAGTCCCCTCGGGACAGACTACGAGCAGTACTTC
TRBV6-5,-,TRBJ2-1,CASSYRGRNEQFF,TGTGCCAGCAGTTACCGAGGGAGAAATGAGCAGTTCTTC
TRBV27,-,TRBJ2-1,CASSRTRPGAVSEQFF,TGTGCCAGCAGTAGAACGCGCCCGGGCGCGGTTTCCGAGCAGTTCTTC